The 16 T cell receptor beta chains below all came from one sample that was sequenced in a study of blood T cell repertoires in COVID-19. Method: immunoSEQ multiplex PCR; TCRdb's copy keeps in-frame clones and lacks some. The top ten hold about 4.8% of the sample, which has about 200,000 clones, 70% to 90% seen once. Sample: peripheral blood. The source is a middle-aged man with acute or convalescent COVID-19.

The J gene is TRBJ2-5, the V gene TRBV6-5, with TRBD1 matching 9 bases. The germline V gene encodes CDR1 MNHEY and CDR2 SVGAGI. This CDR3 comprises 14 residues. V gave up 6 bases and J gave up 5 bases; unmatched junction bases: 7. CDR3 amino acids: CASRRTGGSETQYF. In DNA form, the CDR3 reads TGTGCCAGCAGACGTACAGGGGGCAGCGAGACCCAGTACTTC.

The V call is TRBV5-6, the J call TRBJ2-5; 7 positions match TRBD1. The ends lost 7 bases at V and 2 bases at J; junction bases unmatched: 8. The CDR3 consists of 14 residues. Germline assignment: CDR1 SGHDT and CDR2 YYEEEE. The CDR3 nucleotides are TGTGCCAGCTTTACAGGGGTGCTACAAGAGACCCAGTACTTC. As protein: CASFTGVLQETQYF.

The chain uses TRBV12-3 or TRBV12-4 and TRBJ1-5; D remains ambiguous. Trimming pared 0 bases from V and 7 bases from J, leaving 7 bases between. The CDR3 is 13 residues long. CDR3 DNA sequence: TGTGCCAGCAGTTTAGCGCGACAACAGCCCCAGCATTTT. It is translated as CASSLARQQPQHF.

The chain recombines TRBV9 with TRBJ1-1, with a tentative D call TRBD1 (6 bases). The germline V gene has CDR1 SGDLS and CDR2 YYNGEE. The CDR3 extends over 15 amino acids. V was pared by 0 bases and J by 6 bases, with 15 bases between. CDR3: CASSVDPGRGSEAFF. The CDR3 DNA reads TGTGCCAGCAGCGTAGATCCAGGGAGGGGGTCTGAAGCTTTCTTT.

V is TRBV5-8 and J is TRBJ1-5; D unclear. The germline gives CDR1 SGHTS, CDR2 YDEGEE. The V end was cut by 1 base, the J end by 3 bases, with 8 bases between. This CDR3 comprises 14 residues. The CDR3 bases are TGTGCCAGCAGCTTGATGGCGGTCAATCAGCCCCAGCATTTT. Amino acid sequence: CASSLMAVNQPQHF. Supplemented by reference TRBV5-8 and TRBJ1-5, the full variable domain reads EAGVTQSPTHLIKTRGQQATLRCSPISGHTSVYWYQQALGLGLQFLLWYDEGEERNRGNFPPRFSGRQFPNYSSELNVNALELEDSALYLCASSLMAVNQPQHFGDGTRLSIL.

The chain has TRBV27 and TRBJ1-6; D is undetermined. Trimming removed 7 bases from V and 7 bases from J, with 14 bases in between. The CDR3 sequence is 14 residues long. Germline V lookup: CDR1 MNHEY, CDR2 SMNVEV (reference sequence). The CDR3 sequence is CASTSGGWNSPLHF. For the CDR3, the DNA is TGTGCCAGCACCTCGGGAGGGTGGAATTCACCCCTCCACTTT.

This chain joins TRBV12-3 or TRBV12-4 and TRBJ1-2; D not resolved. The CDR3 contains 13 residues. Trimming left V 3 bases short and J 6 bases short, with 11 bases between. The CDR3 protein is CASSFSGVDGYTF. The CDR3 region has the DNA TGTGCCAGCAGTTTTTCGGGTGTAGATGGCTACACCTTC.

The gene calls are TRBV29-1 and TRBJ2-1; TRBD2 agrees at 9 bases. V shed 6 bases and J 1 base; nucleotides not matched to a gene: 7. The germline gives CDR1 SQVTM, CDR2 ANQGSEA. This CDR3 region has 15 residues. The CDR3 sequence: CSVGRGGGSYNEQFF. CDR3 DNA sequence: TGCAGCGTCGGGCGGGGGGGCGGATCCTACAATGAGCAGTTCTTC.

The rearrangement uses TRBV6-5 and TRBJ1-2, with D tentatively TRBD1 (5 bases). Deletions cut 6 bases from V and 8 bases from J, with 16 bases between. Per germline, CDR1 MNHEY and CDR2 SVGAGI. CDR3 size: 13 residues. CDR3 region: CASRQGNFYGYTF. The CDR3 DNA sequence: TGTGCCAGCAGGCAGGGAAATTTCTACGGCTACACCTTC.

V usage is TRBV5-1 and J usage is TRBJ1-1; 8 bases fit TRBD1. V lost 4 bases and J lost 2; bases outside the gene matches: 7. This CDR3 region has 15 residues. Germline assignment: CDR1 SGHRS and CDR2 YFSETQ. The CDR3 region has the DNA TGCGCCAGCAGCCTGACAGGGGTAGATAACACTGAAGCTTTCTTT. Its protein product is CASSLTGVDNTEAFF.

The chain uses TRBV5-5 and TRBJ1-1; no clear D. With 2 bases removed from V and 4 bases from J, the gap between germline ends came to 3 bases. Germline V lookup: CDR1 SGHKS, CDR2 YYEKEE (reference sequence). The CDR3 is 11 amino acids. The CDR3 sequence is CASSFITEAFF. As DNA, the CDR3 is TGTGCCAGCAGCTTTATCACTGAAGCTTTCTTT.

This clone was observed a single time. The chain uses TRBV25-1 and TRBJ1-2, with 7 bases identical to TRBD1. The J segment lost 2 bases and the V segment lost 6 bases, leaving 3 bases of the junction unmatched. The germline gives CDR1 MGHDK, CDR2 SYGVNS. The CDR3 contains 13 residues. The CDR3 sequence is CASSPGQNYGYTF. In DNA, the CDR3 is TGTGCCAGCAGCCCGGGACAGAACTATGGCTACACCTTC.

The V and J genes are TRBV7-3 and TRBJ2-3, with TRBD1 matching over 9 bases. Germline CDR1 SGHTA, CDR2 FQGTGA. CDR3 length: 16 residues. J lost 4 bases, V lost 6 bases, and 11 bases had no gene match. The CDR3 sequence is CASSSTGTGRSDTQYF. The CDR3 DNA is TGTGCCAGCAGTTCTACCGGGACAGGGAGATCAGATACGCAGTATTTT.

The rearrangement joins TRBV6-5 to TRBJ2-3, with D uncertain. Per the germline V gene, CDR1 is MNHEY and CDR2 is SVGAGI. Trimming stripped 4 bases from V and 0 bases from J, with 8 bases between. The CDR3 totals 14 residues. The CDR3 DNA follows: TGTGCCAGCAGTTCGTCGGGTAGCACAGATACGCAGTATTTT. Its translation is CASSSSGSTDTQYF.

The V and J genes are TRBV6-6 and TRBJ1-4, with unresolved D. The V end lost 6 bases, the J end lost 3 bases, and 14 bases lay between the germline ends. CDR1 is MNHNY, CDR2 SVGAGI, per germline (reference sequence). CDR3 size: 15 residues. The CDR3 region has the DNA TGTGCCAGCAGAAATAAGTACAGATCTAATGAAAAACTGTTTTTT. Translated, it gives CASRNKYRSNEKLFF.

The gene calls are TRBV5-1 and TRBJ2-4, with 12 bases matching TRBD2. CDR1 SGHRS and CDR2 YFSETQ come from the germline V gene. The CDR3 sequence is 15 residues long. Losses at the gene ends were 3 bases for V and 6 bases for J; bases not matched to a gene: 4. CDR3 sequence reads: CASSWTSGVVNIQYF. CDR3 bases: TGCGCCAGCAGCTGGACTAGCGGGGTTGTAAACATTCAGTACTTC. Full variable domain (rest looked up from reference TRBV5-1 and TRBJ2-4): KAGVTQTPRYLIKTRGQQVTLSCSPISGHRSVSWYQQTPGQGLQFLFEYFSETQRNKGNFPGRFSGRQFSNSRSEMNVSTLELGDSALYLCASSWTSGVVNIQYFGAGTRLSVL.